This T cell receptor beta chain was captured in a study of cytomegalovirus exposure and HLA in healthy donors. Findings and caveats of the study: In a later analysis, TCR beta V- and J-gene trimming showed a link to a missense DCLRE1C variant.

Primers: 60 Vbeta forward and 13 Jbeta reverse. Using immunoSEQ multiplex PCR, the repertoire was profiled, and TCRdb retains in-frame clones only, with some absent. The sample has some 170,000 clones; approximately 80% are singletons. Germline loops: CDR1 MDHEN, CDR2 SYDVKM. The length of the CDR3 is 18 residues. V dropped 4 bases and J dropped 5 bases, with 21 bases sitting between them. About this clone itself: The antigen is unknown.

The clonotype originates from a woman aged 30 to 39 in good health and CMV-seronegative. The sample comprised PBMCs. V is TRBV28 and J is TRBJ1-6, with D maybe TRBD1 (6 bases). CDR3 region: CASSSSTLQGRHNSPLHF. CDR3 sequence (DNA): TGTGCCAGCAGTTCATCGACCTTACAGGGTCGCCATAATTCACCCCTCCACTTT.